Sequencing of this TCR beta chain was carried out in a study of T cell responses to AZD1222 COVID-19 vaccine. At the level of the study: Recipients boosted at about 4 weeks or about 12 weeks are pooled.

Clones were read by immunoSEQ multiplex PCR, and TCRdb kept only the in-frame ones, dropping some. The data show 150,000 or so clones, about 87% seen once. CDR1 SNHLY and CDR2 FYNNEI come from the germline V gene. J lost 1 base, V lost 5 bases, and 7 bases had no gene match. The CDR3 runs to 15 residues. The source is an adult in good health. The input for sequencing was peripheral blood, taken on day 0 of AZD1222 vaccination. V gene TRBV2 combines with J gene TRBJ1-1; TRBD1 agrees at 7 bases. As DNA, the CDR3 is TGTGCCAGCAGTATTGACAGGGTGGGGAACACTGAAGCTTTCTTT. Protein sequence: CASSIDRVGNTEAFF.